The rows below give T cell receptor beta chains drawn from one sample of a study of blood T cell repertoires in COVID-19. The method was immunoSEQ multiplex PCR; TCRdb's version includes in-frame clones alone and lacks a portion of them. The table has roughly 59,000 clones, roughly 80% seen once. The sequenced sample was peripheral blood. Receptors originate from a human donor in a cohort sampled during active COVID-19. Each CDR3 is given without its conserved first and last residue. The D gene is left open where the match is weak.

TRBJ1-1 | . | TRBV21-1 | ASSPGGGPNTEAF
TRBJ2-4 | TRBD2 | TRBV7-2 | ASSFWTSGSGTKNIQY
TRBJ1-5 | . | TRBV2 | ASGQFGNQPQH
TRBJ2-7 | TRBD1 | TRBV28 | ASSFRDRGFEQY
TRBJ2-5 | TRBD1 | TRBV28 | ASSGSTGRDQETQY
TRBJ2-5 | . | TRBV10-3 | AISNQGGETQY
TRBJ2-7 | TRBD1 | TRBV7-2 | ASSPTGSSYEQY
TRBJ2-7 | TRBD2 | TRBV7-8 | ASSPKAGVDRYEQY
TRBJ1-5 | TRBD1 | TRBV19 | ASSIRTGGGNQPQH
TRBJ2-1 | TRBD1 | TRBV18 | ASSPGTGDLEQF
TRBJ2-1 | TRBD2 | TRBV9 | ASSGGRLADNEQF
TRBJ1-5 | . | TRBV6-2/TRBV6-3 | ASSYSYAGLGNQPQH
TRBJ2-7 | TRBD1 | TRBV4-3 | ASSRDGTGEDEQY
TRBJ2-7 | TRBD1 | TRBV27 | ASSYRDRGNYEQY
TRBJ2-1 | . | TRBV21-1 | ASSKILVRRGIYNEQF
TRBJ2-1 | TRBD2 | TRBV2 | ASSVQLAGAQGQF
TRBJ2-7 | TRBD1 | TRBV28 | ASSLATGTHYYEQY
TRBJ2-6 | TRBD1 | TRBV18 | ASSLRPGQGDSGANVLT
TRBJ2-5 | . | TRBV28 | ASSPREGNQETQY
TRBJ2-4 | TRBD2 | TRBV14 | ASSQSWGGSIGAKNIQY
TRBJ2-1 | TRBD2 | TRBV7-3 | ASSSLAGVAAQF
TRBJ1-5 | . | TRBV5-4 | ASSFSGQPQH
TRBJ2-5 | TRBD1 | TRBV7-2 | ASSRDRVDETQY